This T cell receptor beta chain is drawn from a study of T cell repertoires in cytomegalovirus infection (dated by TCRdb to the late 2010s). Turning to the overall study: Donor HLA type was relevant to the analysis, because carriage of CMV infection together with the matching HLA type was indicated by public TCR beta signatures. Summary of the overall study and its limitations: Carriers of CMV infection plus the relevant HLA type were discriminated by the cumulative frequency of public TCR beta family members in the study cohort and in an independent 352-donor cohort. The ex vivo response was dominated by HLA-C-restricted CMV-specific TCR beta clonotypes, which also provided the single most frequent clonotype in two of eight donors.

As for this clonotype: The antigen it recognizes is unknown. Base qualities are missing; no much larger clone stands one base away.

Sequencing used an Illumina HiSeq 1500. The public reads were quality trimmed at Q25 with fastp and then assembled into clones with MiXCR by TCRdb, keeping productive beta chains. Rows with one shared CDR3 protein collapse into an entry with the most common genes and DNA. Present in this sample are roughly 100,000 distinct CDR3 sequences, about 17% of which were seen just once. The ten largest clones capture 8% of the sample. The sample consisted of PBMCs. This clonotype was sampled from a human donor in good health (CMV status not recorded). Some clones in this sample may be carry-over from other donors' samples.

The bases are TGTGCCAGCAGAACAGGGTACGAAGAGACCCAGTACTTC. This codes for CASRTGYEETQYF. Recombination connected TRBV2 to TRBJ2-5; the D gene is possibly TRBD1, with 6 bases matching. V loses 6 bases of germline sequence and J loses 3 bases, and the interval between the two ends is 11 bases. Based on the germline V gene, the CDR1 and CDR2 sequences are SNHLY and FYNNEI. The CDR3 covers 13 residues, taking in both the cysteine and the phenylalanine. The DNA shown is the 39-base CDR3, in frame from base 1.